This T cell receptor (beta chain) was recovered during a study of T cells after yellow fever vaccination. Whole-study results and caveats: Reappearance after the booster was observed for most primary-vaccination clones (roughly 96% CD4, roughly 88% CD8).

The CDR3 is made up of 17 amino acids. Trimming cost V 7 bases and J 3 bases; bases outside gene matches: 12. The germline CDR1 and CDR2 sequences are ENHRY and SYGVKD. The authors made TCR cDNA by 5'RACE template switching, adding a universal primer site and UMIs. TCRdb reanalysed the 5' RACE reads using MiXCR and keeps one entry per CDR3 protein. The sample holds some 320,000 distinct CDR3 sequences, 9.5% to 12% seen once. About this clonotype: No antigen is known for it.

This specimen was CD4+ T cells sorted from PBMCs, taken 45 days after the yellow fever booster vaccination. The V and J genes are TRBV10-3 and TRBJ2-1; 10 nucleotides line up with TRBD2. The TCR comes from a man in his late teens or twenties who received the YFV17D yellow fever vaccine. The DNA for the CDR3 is TGTGCCATCAAAAGGTGGGATAGCGGGGGGAACTACAATGAGCAGTTCTTC. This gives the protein CAIKRWDSGGNYNEQFF.